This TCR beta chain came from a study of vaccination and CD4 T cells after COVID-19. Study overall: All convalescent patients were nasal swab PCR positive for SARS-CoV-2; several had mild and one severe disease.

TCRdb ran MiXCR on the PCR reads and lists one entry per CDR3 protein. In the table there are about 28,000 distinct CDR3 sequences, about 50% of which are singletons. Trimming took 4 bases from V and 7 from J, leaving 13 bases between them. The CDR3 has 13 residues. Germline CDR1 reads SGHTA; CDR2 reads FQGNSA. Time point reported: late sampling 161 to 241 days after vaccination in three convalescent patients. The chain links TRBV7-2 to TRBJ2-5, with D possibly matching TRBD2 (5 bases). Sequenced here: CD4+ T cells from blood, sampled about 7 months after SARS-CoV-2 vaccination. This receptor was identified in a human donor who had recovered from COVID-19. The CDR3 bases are TGTGCCAGCAGCTCGGACGTCAGCGGGACCCAGTACTTC. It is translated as CASSSDVSGTQYF.